The 22 T cell receptor beta chains reported below all come from one sample, sequenced in a study of hypomethylating agent response in myelodysplastic syndrome (dated by TCRdb to the early 2020s). The library was built by means of the immunoSEQ multiplex PCR assay. In TCRdb, the immuneACCESS table is reduced to in-frame sequences with V and J assigned. These tables do not hold every clone; where another copy was compared, an unresolved V gene accounts for under half, and the others remain unexplained. This sample is represented by 5,500 to 7,500 clones; approximately 80% of them were singletons. The ten biggest clones cover just under 10% of the sample. The sample here was bone marrow, taken before or after starting hypomethylating agent treatment for myelodysplastic syndrome (not recorded which). The origin of the receptors is a human donor with myelodysplastic syndrome.

Within the sample, this clone is medium-sized. The gene calls are TRBV5-1 and TRBJ2-2; TRBD1 matches 7 bases. Germline V gene lookup returns CDR1 SGHRS and CDR2 YFSETQ. The V segment lost 3 bases and the J segment 6 bases; nucleotides outside the gene matches: 8. The CDR3 is made up of 15 amino acids. DNA of the CDR3: TGCGCCAGCAGCTCGGACAGGTTTAACGCCGGGGAGCTGTTTTTT. Translated: CASSSDRFNAGELFF. The full variable domain, with the rest looked up from reference TRBV5-1 and TRBJ2-2, is KAGVTQTPRYLIKTRGQQVTLSCSPISGHRSVSWYQQTPGQGLQFLFEYFSETQRNKGNFPGRFSGRQFSNSRSEMNVSTLELGDSALYLCASSSDRFNAGELFFGEGSRLTVL.

The rearrangement links TRBV7-3 to TRBJ2-5; TRBD1 might be the D (6 bases). Germline V lookup: CDR1 SGHTA, CDR2 FQGTGA. There are 15 residues in the CDR3. The germline V and J ends were trimmed by 5 bases and 1 base, with 14 bases remaining between them. The CDR3 coding sequence is TGTGCCAGCAGCCCGACCGGGACATCCCAAGAGACCCAGTACTTC. It yields the protein CASSPTGTSQETQYF.

This chain joins TRBV27 and TRBJ2-3; 7 nucleotides line up with TRBD2. V shed 2 bases and J 6 bases; nucleotides not matched to a gene: 8. Germline V gene lookup returns CDR1 MNHEY and CDR2 SMNVEV (reference sequence). The length of the CDR3 is 15 residues. This chain's CDR3 is CASSLGTTLGDTQYF. The DNA for the CDR3 is TGTGCCAGCAGTTTAGGGACTACCCTTGGGGATACGCAGTATTTT.

V gene TRBV7-4 combines with J gene TRBJ2-7; a weak D match, TRBD1 (6 bases). The CDR3 sequence is 15 residues long. Trimming removed 1 base from V and 3 bases from J, with 13 bases in between. Germline CDR1 is SGHVT and CDR2 is SQSDAQ. CDR3 sequence reads: CASSLDRFRGYEQYV. DNA of the CDR3: TGTGCCAGCAGCTTAGATCGGTTCAGGGGCTACGAGCAGTACGTC.

This sequence joins TRBV5-5 and TRBJ2-5; 8 bases are a match to TRBD2. V gave up 2 bases and J gave up 3 bases; unmatched junction bases: 9. The CDR3 extends over 16 amino acids. From germline, CDR1 is SGHKS and CDR2 YYEKEE (reference sequence). The CDR3 reads CASSFEERGPKETQYF. CDR3 nucleotide sequence: TGTGCCAGCAGCTTTGAGGAGCGGGGGCCCAAAGAGACCCAGTACTTC.

The rearrangement uses TRBV25-1 and TRBJ2-1, with TRBD2 identical over 13 bases. Germline-derived CDR1 and CDR2 are MGHDK and SYGVNS. The J segment lost 7 bases and the V segment lost 8 bases, leaving 2 bases of the junction unmatched. This CDR3 has 13 amino acids. The CDR3 DNA is TGTGCCAGCGGACTAGCGGGAGTAAATGAGCAGTTCTTC. Translating it yields CASGLAGVNEQFF.

The V gene is TRBV2, the J gene TRBJ1-1, with D possibly TRBD1 on 5 matching bases. Germline loops: CDR1 SNHLY, CDR2 FYNNEI. V was shortened by 9 bases and J by 4 bases, with 21 bases between the two germline ends. The CDR3 consists of 15 residues. The CDR3 DNA follows: TGTGCCAGGCGGCAGGGTACCCTTGGGCCCACTGAAGCTTTCTTT. This gives the protein CARRQGTLGPTEAFF.

A few counts support this clone. The chain uses TRBV30 and TRBJ1-2; D not certain. Trimming removed 0 bases from V and 4 bases from J, with 12 bases in between. The CDR3 has 14 residues. Per the germline V gene, CDR1 is GTSNPN and CDR2 is SVGIG (reference sequence). CDR3 protein: CAWSVGRNGYGYTF. The CDR3 coding sequence is TGTGCCTGGAGTGTAGGGAGGAATGGCTATGGCTACACCTTC.

This clone is hyperexpanded in the sample. The J gene is TRBJ2-1, the V gene TRBV2; 8 bases are shared with TRBD2. The length of the CDR3 is 15 residues. V trimming: 6 bases; J trimming: 0 bases; junction bases outside the gene matches: 4. The germline V gene has CDR1 SNHLY and CDR2 FYNNEI. CDR3 nucleotides: TGTGCCAGCAGGACCGGGACTAGCTCCTACAATGAGCAGTTCTTC. Translation: CASRTGTSSYNEQFF.

This clone came up once. The genes are TRBV2 and TRBJ1-1, with 11 bases matching TRBD1. V lost 0 bases and J lost 3; bases outside the gene matches: 6. Germline CDR1 and CDR2: SNHLY and FYNNEI. The CDR3 has 17 residues. The CDR3: CASSEAGQGVGDTEAFF. The CDR3 DNA reads as TGTGCCAGCAGTGAAGCGGGACAGGGGGTCGGGGACACTGAAGCTTTCTTT.

V gene TRBV7-3 combines with J gene TRBJ2-1; no firm D call. Germline V gene data show CDR1 as SGHTA and CDR2 as FQGTGA. This CDR3 region has 15 residues. Trimming removed 5 bases from V and 0 bases from J, with 11 bases in between. Written as DNA, the CDR3 is TGTGCCAGCAGCCCCCGGGCCAGCTCCTACAATGAGCAGTTCTTC. It translates to CASSPRASSYNEQFF.

The CDR3 region is CASSPGSGTENEQFF. CDR3 sequence (DNA): TGTGCCAGCAGCCCTGGTTCCGGGACAGAAAATGAGCAGTTCTTC. The chain couples TRBV6-6 to TRBJ2-1, with 7 bases matching TRBD1. V was pared by 6 bases and J by 7 bases, with 12 bases of the junction left unmatched. The CDR3 consists of 15 residues. Germline CDR1 reads MNHNY; CDR2 reads SVGAGI (reference sequence).

The chain uses TRBV5-1 and TRBJ1-1; maybe TRBD1 (6 bases). CDR1 and CDR2 from the germline V gene are SGHRS and YFSETQ. V lost 3 bases, J lost 3 bases, and 15 bases lay in between. This CDR3 contains 15 residues. This chain's CDR3 is CASSSTGFSDTEAFF. For the CDR3, the DNA is TGCGCCAGCAGCTCAACAGGGTTTTCAGACACTGAAGCTTTCTTT. The whole variable domain, filled in from reference TRBV5-1 and TRBJ1-1, reads KAGVTQTPRYLIKTRGQQVTLSCSPISGHRSVSWYQQTPGQGLQFLFEYFSETQRNKGNFPGRFSGRQFSNSRSEMNVSTLELGDSALYLCASSSTGFSDTEAFFGQGTRLTVV.

This chain links TRBV2 with TRBJ2-5, with a tentative D call TRBD1 (6 bases). Germline assignment: CDR1 SNHLY and CDR2 FYNNEI. This CDR3 has 16 amino acids. The V and J ends lost 3 bases and 2 bases respectively, with 16 bases between them. The CDR3 DNA reads TGTGCCAGCAGTGACAGGGGCAGTTCCATTCAAGAGACCCAGTACTTC. This codes for CASSDRGSSIQETQYF.

The rearrangement uses TRBV19 and TRBJ1-1; D perhaps matches TRBD1 (5 bases). The germline CDR1 and CDR2 sequences are LNHDA and SQIVND (reference sequence). The CDR3 consists of 13 residues. The V end was cut by 4 bases, the J end by 8 bases, with 14 bases between. The CDR3 protein is CASSNSGRREAFF. CDR3 DNA sequence: TGTGCCAGTAGTAATTCGGGGCGGAGAGAAGCTTTCTTT.

This chain joins TRBV19 and TRBJ2-3, with 13 nucleotides matching TRBD2. Trimming at V came to 0 bases and at J to 7 bases, leaving 7 bases not matched to a gene. Per the germline V gene, CDR1 is LNHDA and CDR2 is SQIVND (reference sequence). The CDR3 sequence is 17 residues long. The CDR3 nucleotides are TGTGCCAGTAGTATAGAACTAGCGGGAGGGCCCACGCATACGCAGTATTTT. Translated: CASSIELAGGPTHTQYF. Full variable domain (outside the CDR3, taken from reference TRBV19 and TRBJ2-3): DGGITQSPKYLFRKEGQNVTLSCEQNLNHDAMYWYRQDPGQGLRLIYYSQIVNDFQKGDIAEGYSVSREKKESFPLTVTSAQKNPTAFYLCASSIELAGGPTHTQYFGPGTRLTVL.

The genes are TRBV5-4 and TRBJ2-1; D unclear. In germline, CDR1 is SGHNT, CDR2 YYREEE (reference sequence). V was shortened by 4 bases and J by 6 bases, with 20 bases between the two germline ends. This CDR3 has 16 residues. The CDR3 loop is CASSLPRMGDFNEQFF. In DNA, the CDR3 is TGTGCCAGCAGCCTACCCCGGATGGGTGATTTCAATGAGCAGTTCTTC.

This clone was seen a single time. CDR3 protein: CASSEVRGEKLFF. The DNA for the CDR3 is TGTGCCAGCAGTGAAGTCAGGGGTGAAAAACTGTTTTTT. The rearrangement uses TRBV6-1 and TRBJ1-4; tentatively, D is TRBD1 (6 bases). Deletions cut 1 base from V and 7 bases from J, with 7 bases between. The germline V gene encodes CDR1 MNHNS and CDR2 SASEGT. The CDR3 totals 13 residues.

This rearrangement joins TRBV5-1 to TRBJ2-6; possibly TRBD2 for D (5 bases). V dropped 0 bases and J dropped 0 bases, with 16 bases sitting between them. CDR1 SGHRS and CDR2 YFSETQ come from the germline V gene. The CDR3 has 19 residues. Written as DNA, the CDR3 is TGCGCCAGCAGCTTGGCTTCAAGGGAGTCCAACTCTGGGGCCAACGTCCTGACTTTC. This translates into CASSLASRESNSGANVLTF.

This clone was detected only a few times. V and J are TRBV5-1 and TRBJ2-7; perhaps TRBD1 as D (7 bases). This CDR3 region has 13 residues. Trimming pared 3 bases from V and 6 bases from J, leaving 13 bases between. Germline-derived CDR1 and CDR2 are SGHRS and YFSETQ. CDR3 residues: CASSSGGGPEQYF. DNA of the CDR3: TGCGCCAGCAGCTCCGGAGGGGGCCCCGAGCAGTACTTC.

The chain recombines TRBV7-9 with TRBJ2-3; 7 bases fit TRBD1. The CDR3 loop spans 16 amino acids. Looked up from germline, CDR1 is SEHNR and CDR2 is FQNEAQ (reference sequence). Losses at the gene ends were 4 bases for V and 5 bases for J; bases not matched to a gene: 12. The CDR3, as DNA: TGTGCCAGCAGCTCCCGACAGGGTAAAGAAGTAGATACGCAGTATTTT. Encoded protein: CASSSRQGKEVDTQYF. The full variable domain, its missing parts supplied by reference TRBV7-9 and TRBJ2-3, is DTGVSQNPRHKITKRGQNVTFRCDPISEHNRLYWYRQTLGQGPEFLTYFQNEAQLEKSRLLSDRFSAERPKGSFSTLEIQRTEQGDSAMYLCASSSRQGKEVDTQYFGPGTRLTVL.

This chain uses TRBV5-4 with TRBJ1-1; 7 nucleotides agree with TRBD1. Germline CDR1 is SGHNT and CDR2 is YYREEE (reference sequence). Trimming took 10 bases from V and 0 from J; bases not matched to a gene: 3. The CDR3 runs to 12 residues. The chain's CDR3 is CAGGTVNTEAFF. The CDR3 DNA reads as TGTGCCGGGGGGACAGTGAACACTGAAGCTTTCTTT.